The 19 T cell receptor beta chains below come from one sample, sequenced in a study of human T cells and chemical hapten exposure. Time point defined: healthy volunteer bleed at 6 weeks. Someone pulled total RNA out of unfractionated whole blood. From the RACE reads, TCRdb called clonotypes with MiXCR, one entry per CDR3 protein. This sample yields approximately 79,000 distinct CDR3 sequences, of which under 10% are seen a single time; less than 2% belongs to the top ten. The specimen sequenced was whole blood. All receptors derive from a male donor in good health. Some clones in this sample may be carry-over from other donors' samples.

This chain connects TRBV6-1 to TRBJ1-2, with 8 bases identical to TRBD1. Germline CDR1 reads MNHNS; CDR2 reads SASEGT. The CDR3 runs to 15 residues. The V segment lost 4 bases and the J segment 3 bases; nucleotides outside the gene matches: 7. As DNA, the CDR3 is TGTGCCAGCAGTGTTGTCAGGGGGCTTGACTATGGCTACACCTTC. Translating gives CASSVVRGLDYGYTF.

This clonotype has a handful of counts. The gene calls are TRBV5-1 and TRBJ2-1; the D gene is possibly TRBD1 (8 bases). This CDR3 has 16 residues. V was trimmed by 4 bases and J by 6 bases, leaving 20 bases between them. The germline CDR1 and CDR2 sequences are SGHRS and YFSETQ. The CDR3 loop is CASSEHRGGAGNEQFF. The DNA of the CDR3 is TGCGCCAGCAGCGAGCACAGGGGGGGTGCGGGCAATGAGCAGTTCTTC.

A few counts support this clonotype. V is TRBV12-3 or TRBV12-4 and J is TRBJ1-3, with a possible D match to TRBD1 (5 bases). Trimming stripped 4 bases from V and 1 base from J, with 8 bases between. CDR3 length: 14 residues. The CDR3 protein is CASSWSGSGNTIYF. DNA of the CDR3: TGTGCCAGCAGTTGGTCAGGGTCTGGAAACACCATATATTTT.

This clonotype occurred many times. The rearrangement uses TRBV3-1 and TRBJ1-2; D gene unclear. The germline V and J ends were trimmed by 0 bases and 5 bases, with 7 bases remaining between them. Germline V lookup: CDR1 LGHDT, CDR2 YNNKEL (reference sequence). The CDR3 is 13 amino acids. Here the CDR3 reads CASSQDREYGYTF. The CDR3 coding sequence is TGTGCCAGCAGCCAAGATAGAGAGTATGGCTACACCTTC.

In this sample, this clonotype turned up a few times. This sequence joins TRBV10-3 and TRBJ2-3; D is possibly TRBD2 (6 bases). V gave up 8 bases and J gave up 6 bases, with 9 bases separating them. CDR3 size: 11 residues. CDR1 and CDR2 from the germline V gene are ENHRY and SYGVKD. The CDR3, as DNA: TGTGCCATCGGGACTTCGGATACGCAGTATTTT. Translation: CAIGTSDTQYF.

This clonotype was counted at least ten times. The chain combines TRBV14 with TRBJ2-7, with 7 bases that match TRBD1. The germline V gene has CDR1 SGHDN and CDR2 FVKESK. This CDR3 has 15 amino acids. J gave up 6 bases and V 0 bases, and 8 bases lay outside the gene matches. This CDR3 is CASSQEPRQGGEQYF. The CDR3 coding sequence is TGTGCCAGCAGCCAAGAACCCCGACAGGGCGGCGAGCAGTACTTC.

This clonotype has a handful of counts. CDR3 protein: CASSGAVRDRFSGANVLTF. CDR3 DNA: TGCGCCAGCAGCGGCGCGGTCCGGGACCGTTTCTCTGGGGCCAACGTCCTGACTTTC. This rearrangement joins TRBV5-1 to TRBJ2-6; D possibly uses TRBD1 or TRBD2 (5 bases each). Germline values: CDR1 SGHRS, CDR2 YFSETQ. Trimming took 4 bases from V and 0 from J, leaving 20 bases between them. CDR3 length equals 19 residues.

This clonotype has more than one count but fewer than ten. This rearrangement joins TRBV5-1 to TRBJ1-1, with D tentatively TRBD1 (6 bases). The germline V gene has CDR1 SGHRS and CDR2 YFSETQ. The CDR3 loop spans 17 amino acids. Trimming shortened V by 0 bases and J by 3 bases, and 18 bases separated the two germline ends. The CDR3 sequence: CASSLAKSQGSDTEAFF. CDR3 DNA: TGCGCCAGCAGCTTGGCCAAAAGTCAGGGGAGCGACACTGAAGCTTTCTTT. The entire variable domain, with the rest obtained from reference TRBV5-1 and TRBJ1-1, is as follows: KAGVTQTPRYLIKTRGQQVTLSCSPISGHRSVSWYQQTPGQGLQFLFEYFSETQRNKGNFPGRFSGRQFSNSRSEMNVSTLELGDSALYLCASSLAKSQGSDTEAFFGQGTRLTVV.

This clonotype was recorded many times. This chain links TRBV6-2 or TRBV6-3 with TRBJ2-7, with a weak D call TRBD1 (5 bases). The germline V gene has CDR1 MNHEY and CDR2 SVGEGT. CDR3 length equals 15 residues. Trimming pared 5 bases from V and 0 bases from J, leaving 14 bases between. CDR3 loop: CASSPTDESSYEQYF. CDR3 sequence (DNA): TGTGCCAGCAGTCCGACAGACGAGAGCTCCTACGAGCAGTACTTC.

The rearrangement joins TRBV20-1 to TRBJ1-5; D not certain. From germline, CDR1 is DFQATT and CDR2 SNEGSKA (reference sequence). Trimming left V 5 bases short and J 0 bases short, with 5 bases between. This CDR3 region has 12 residues. The CDR3 coding sequence is TGCAGTGCTCGGTATAGCAATCAGCCCCAGCATTTT. It yields the protein CSARYSNQPQHF.

There are a few counts of this clonotype. The V gene is TRBV7-8, the J gene TRBJ2-1, with D possibly TRBD1 on 5 matching bases. This CDR3 comprises 14 residues. Germline lookup yields CDR1 SGHVS and CDR2 FQNEAQ. Deletions cut 3 bases from V and 8 bases from J, with 14 bases between. The DNA for the CDR3 is TGTGCCAGCAGCTTTAACACAGGTTGGGATGAGCAGTTCTTC. It codes for CASSFNTGWDEQFF. The variable domain in full, completed from reference TRBV7-8 and TRBJ2-1, reads GAGVSQSPRYKVAKRGQDVALRCDPISGHVSLFWYQQALGQGPEFLTYFQNEAQLDKSGLPSDRFFAERPEGSVSTLKIQRTQQEDSAVYLCASSFNTGWDEQFFGPGTRLTVL.

This clonotype showed up many times. This chain joins TRBV7-2 and TRBJ1-5; D uncertain. Looked up from germline, CDR1 is SGHTA and CDR2 is FQGNSA. This CDR3 is 14 amino acids long. Trimming pared 3 bases from V and 8 bases from J, leaving 14 bases between. The CDR3 loop reads CASSLDPTVEPQHF. As DNA, the CDR3 is TGTGCCAGCAGCTTGGATCCAACAGTAGAGCCCCAGCATTTT.

This chain uses TRBV7-9 with TRBJ2-7; a possible D gene is TRBD2 (5 bases). The germline V gene has CDR1 SEHNR and CDR2 FQNEAQ (reference sequence). V was pared by 3 bases and J by 3 bases, with 9 bases between. The CDR3 totals 13 residues. The CDR3 DNA reads as TGTGCCAGCAGCTTCCGGACTGACTACGAGCAGTACTTC. It specifies CASSFRTDYEQYF.

Many counts were recorded for this clonotype. CDR3 sequence reads: CSAQGPAKNIQYF. DNA for the CDR3: TGCAGCGCTCAGGGACCAGCCAAAAACATTCAGTACTTC. The chain has TRBV29-1 and TRBJ2-4; perhaps D is TRBD1 or TRBD2 (5 bases each). The CDR3 length is 13 residues. The V end lost 7 bases, the J end lost 0 bases, and 10 bases lay between the germline ends. Per germline, CDR1 SQVTM and CDR2 ANQGSEA.

This clonotype was seen only a few times. This rearrangement joins TRBV6-2 or TRBV6-3 to TRBJ1-1; weak D call: TRBD1 (6 bases). V was shortened by 7 bases and J by 4 bases, with 16 bases between the two germline ends. Germline V gives CDR1 MNHEY, CDR2 SVGEGT. There are 14 residues in the CDR3. The CDR3 region is CASNRGQSGTEAFF. The CDR3 region has the DNA TGTGCCAGCAACAGAGGACAGTCGGGCACTGAAGCTTTCTTT.

V gene TRBV5-4 combines with J gene TRBJ1-6; no clear D. V was pared by 1 base and J by 4 bases, with 9 bases between. This CDR3 spans 15 amino acids. The germline CDR1 and CDR2 sequences are SGHNT and YYREEE (reference sequence). CDR3 nucleotide sequence: TGTGCCAGCAGCTTGTCACAGAGTTATAATTCACCCCTCCACTTT. Translated: CASSLSQSYNSPLHF.

The V gene is TRBV5-1, the J gene TRBJ2-7; tentative D call: TRBD2 (5 bases). V lost 0 bases to trimming and J lost 2 bases, with 12 bases between them. The germline V gene has CDR1 SGHRS and CDR2 YFSETQ. The CDR3 consists of 15 residues. The CDR3, as DNA: TGCGCCAGCAGCTTGGTGCCAGCGGAACCCTACGAGCAGTACTTC. Its translation: CASSLVPAEPYEQYF.

The chain carries TRBV5-1 and TRBJ2-5, with 7 bases identical to TRBD2. The CDR3 has 16 residues. V lost 4 bases, J lost 5 bases, and 14 bases stayed unmatched. Germline V CDR1 and CDR2: SGHRS, YFSETQ. CDR3 residues: CASSPLPDPGGETQYF. The CDR3 bases are TGCGCCAGCAGCCCTCTACCGGACCCCGGGGGGGAGACCCAGTACTTC.

This clonotype has only a few counts. The chain combines TRBV18 with TRBJ2-7; TRBD1 matches at 9 bases. After removal of 2 bases from V and 5 bases from J, the junction contained 7 bases not matched to a gene. Germline loops: CDR1 KGHSH, CDR2 LQKENI. CDR3 length: 15 residues. DNA of the CDR3: TGTGCCAGCTCACCAACCCGGGACAGGGTTGACGAGCAGTACTTC. This translates into CASSPTRDRVDEQYF.